A selection of T cell receptor beta chains follows, all from one sample in a study of blood T cell repertoires in COVID-19. Repertoires were generated with immunoSEQ multiplex PCR, while TCRdb's copy carries only in-frame clones and drops some. Seen here are approximately 150,000 clones, around three quarters observed once, and the top ten hold around 17%. Sequenced sample: peripheral blood. The receptors come from a man in his fifties or sixties with acute or convalescent COVID-19. CDR3s include the opening cysteine and the closing phenylalanine or tryptophan. Fields, in order: V gene, D gene, J gene, clone size, CDR3 DNA, CDR3 protein. The D gene is left open where the match is weak. Clone size is stated in some rows and not others, as once, few, many or a class when expanded.

v_gene: TRBV5-4
d_gene: TRBD2
j_gene: TRBJ2-3
abundance: -
CDR3nt: TGTGCCAGCAGCACTGGCGGGACTAGCGGCACAGATACGCAGTATTTT
CDR3aa: CASSTGGTSGTDTQYF

v_gene: TRBV4-1
d_gene: TRBD1
j_gene: TRBJ1-1
abundance: -
CDR3nt: TGCGCCAGCAGCCACCGACAGGGGTTAGGCACTGAAGCTTTCTTT
CDR3aa: CASSHRQGLGTEAFF

v_gene: TRBV11-2
d_gene: TRBD2
j_gene: TRBJ2-5
abundance: -
CDR3nt: TGTGCCAGCAGCCCTTTAGCGGGGGGGCCAGGAGAGACCCAGTACTTC
CDR3aa: CASSPLAGGPGETQYF

v_gene: TRBV24-1
d_gene: -
j_gene: TRBJ1-5
abundance: -
CDR3nt: TGTGCCACCAGTGATTTCGGTGATCAGCCCCAGCATTTT
CDR3aa: CATSDFGDQPQHF

v_gene: TRBV11-3
d_gene: TRBD1
j_gene: TRBJ2-1
abundance: -
CDR3nt: TGTGCCAGCAGCTCCTCTCGACAGGGGCCCTACAATGAGCAGTTCTTC
CDR3aa: CASSSSRQGPYNEQFF

v_gene: TRBV7-2
d_gene: -
j_gene: TRBJ1-4
abundance: -
CDR3nt: TGTGCCAGCAGCCGTAGCAATGAAAAACTGTTTTTT
CDR3aa: CASSRSNEKLFF

v_gene: TRBV6-5
d_gene: -
j_gene: TRBJ1-1
abundance: -
CDR3nt: TGTGCCAGCGAGGCCCCGGTGGGCACTGAAGCTTTCTTT
CDR3aa: CASEAPVGTEAFF

v_gene: TRBV24-1
d_gene: TRBD1
j_gene: TRBJ2-5
abundance: once
CDR3nt: TGTGCCACCAGTGAGGCAGGGGGCGGTGAGACCCAGTACTTC
CDR3aa: CATSEAGGGETQYF

v_gene: TRBV6-5
d_gene: -
j_gene: TRBJ1-1
abundance: once
CDR3nt: TGTGCCAGCGATAGGGCCGGGGAGGCTTTCTTT
CDR3aa: CASDRAGEAFF

v_gene: TRBV6-6
d_gene: -
j_gene: TRBJ2-7
abundance: -
CDR3nt: TGTGCCAGCACCGAACACGGGGACTCCTACGAGCAGTACTTC
CDR3aa: CASTEHGDSYEQYF

v_gene: TRBV19
d_gene: -
j_gene: TRBJ1-5
abundance: -
CDR3nt: TGTGCCAGTAGTATATACGCGAATCAGCCCCAGCATTTT
CDR3aa: CASSIYANQPQHF

v_gene: TRBV19
d_gene: -
j_gene: TRBJ1-1
abundance: -
CDR3nt: TGTGCCAGTATCGAGCAGGGAAGGGGTAGAACTGAAGCTTTCTTT
CDR3aa: CASIEQGRGRTEAFF

v_gene: TRBV10-3
d_gene: TRBD1
j_gene: TRBJ2-5
abundance: -
CDR3nt: TGTGCCATCAGTGAGACTGGGACAGGGGGCCATGAGACCCAGTACTTC
CDR3aa: CAISETGTGGHETQYF

v_gene: TRBV6-5
d_gene: TRBD1
j_gene: TRBJ2-4
abundance: once
CDR3nt: TGTGCCAGCAGCAGACAGGGGGCCAAAAACATTCAGTACTTC
CDR3aa: CASSRQGAKNIQYF

v_gene: TRBV7-3
d_gene: TRBD2
j_gene: TRBJ2-5
abundance: -
CDR3nt: TGTGCCAGCAGCCGGGGACTAGCGGGGGGAGAGACCCAGTACTTC
CDR3aa: CASSRGLAGGETQYF

v_gene: TRBV30
d_gene: TRBD2
j_gene: TRBJ2-3
abundance: -
CDR3nt: TGTGCCTGGAGTGTGTCACTAGCGGGGGGGACAGATACGCAGTATTTT
CDR3aa: CAWSVSLAGGTDTQYF

v_gene: TRBV11-2
d_gene: -
j_gene: TRBJ2-1
abundance: -
CDR3nt: TGTGCCAGCAGCCCCCGAGCCTTTTTGGATGAGCAGTTCTTC
CDR3aa: CASSPRAFLDEQFF

v_gene: TRBV18
d_gene: -
j_gene: TRBJ1-5
abundance: -
CDR3nt: TGTGCCAGCTCGTCAACCGGAGCCCCCAATCAGCCCCAGCATTTT
CDR3aa: CASSSTGAPNQPQHF

v_gene: TRBV4-2
d_gene: TRBD2
j_gene: TRBJ2-1
abundance: few
CDR3nt: TGTGCCAGCAGCCATCCTAGCGGGGGGGACAATGAGCAGTTCTTC
CDR3aa: CASSHPSGGDNEQFF

v_gene: TRBV5-1
d_gene: TRBD1
j_gene: TRBJ1-3
abundance: -
CDR3nt: TGCGCCAGCAGGGACAGGGGAGGTGGAAACACCATATATTTT
CDR3aa: CASRDRGGGNTIYF

v_gene: TRBV2
d_gene: TRBD1
j_gene: TRBJ1-2
abundance: once
CDR3nt: TGTGCCAGCAGTGAAGCTGAGGGGGCGTATGGCTACACCTTC
CDR3aa: CASSEAEGAYGYTF

v_gene: TRBV30
d_gene: TRBD1
j_gene: TRBJ2-2
abundance: -
CDR3nt: TGTGCCTCAACGCCGGGACAGGCGAACACCGGGGAGCTGTTTTTT
CDR3aa: CASTPGQANTGELFF

v_gene: TRBV15
d_gene: -
j_gene: TRBJ2-5
abundance: -
CDR3nt: TGTGCCACCAGCAGAACCGCCCCGATCAGGGCTGAGACCCAGTACTTC
CDR3aa: CATSRTAPIRAETQYF

v_gene: TRBV5-6
d_gene: TRBD1
j_gene: TRBJ1-2
abundance: few
CDR3nt: TGTGCCAGCAGCTTGCGGGACAGGATAGTTAACTATGGCTACACCTTC
CDR3aa: CASSLRDRIVNYGYTF

v_gene: TRBV2
d_gene: -
j_gene: TRBJ1-4
abundance: once
CDR3nt: TGTGCCGGCAAACAGGAGAATGAAAAACTGTTTTTT
CDR3aa: CAGKQENEKLFF

v_gene: TRBV2
d_gene: -
j_gene: TRBJ1-5
abundance: -
CDR3nt: TGTGCCAGCGCCGCGGGAGGTAGCAATCAGCCCCAGCATTTT
CDR3aa: CASAAGGSNQPQHF

v_gene: TRBV10-3
d_gene: -
j_gene: TRBJ2-2
abundance: few
CDR3nt: TGTGCCATCAGGGACACAGGGCTGAACACCGGGGAGCTGTTTTTT
CDR3aa: CAIRDTGLNTGELFF

v_gene: TRBV2
d_gene: -
j_gene: TRBJ1-1
abundance: -
CDR3nt: TGTGCCAGCAGTGTGACAGGCACTGAAGCTTTCTTT
CDR3aa: CASSVTGTEAFF

v_gene: TRBV3-1/TRBV3-2
d_gene: -
j_gene: TRBJ1-1
abundance: -
CDR3nt: TGTGCCACCGGACAGCTCATGAACACTGAAGCTTTCTTT
CDR3aa: CATGQLMNTEAFF

v_gene: TRBV20-1
d_gene: -
j_gene: TRBJ2-5
abundance: once
CDR3nt: TGCAGTCCACTGTACCAAGAGACCCAGTACTTC
CDR3aa: CSPLYQETQYF

v_gene: TRBV9
d_gene: TRBD2
j_gene: TRBJ2-1
abundance: -
CDR3nt: TGTGCCAGCAGCCCAGCGGGGGGGCCTCGCTCCTACAATGAGCAGTTCTTC
CDR3aa: CASSPAGGPRSYNEQFF

v_gene: TRBV5-1
d_gene: -
j_gene: TRBJ1-1
abundance: -
CDR3nt: TGCGCCAGCAGCTTGGTATCGGGGAACACTGAAGCTTTCTTT
CDR3aa: CASSLVSGNTEAFF

v_gene: TRBV6-5
d_gene: -
j_gene: TRBJ1-2
abundance: once
CDR3nt: TGTGCCAGCCGTTTGGAGGGGAGGGGTGGCTACACCTTC
CDR3aa: CASRLEGRGGYTF

v_gene: TRBV30
d_gene: TRBD1
j_gene: TRBJ2-7
abundance: -
CDR3nt: TGTGCCTGGGGGACAGGGGTTGGTGACGAGCAGTACTTC
CDR3aa: CAWGTGVGDEQYF

v_gene: TRBV23-1
d_gene: TRBD1
j_gene: TRBJ1-5
abundance: -
CDR3nt: TGCGCCAGCAGTCAATCGAGGGGGCAGGGAAAGGGAGGCAATCAGCCCCAGCATTTT
CDR3aa: CASSQSRGQGKGGNQPQHF

v_gene: TRBV10-3
d_gene: TRBD1
j_gene: TRBJ1-2
abundance: -
CDR3nt: TGTGCCATCAGAGTAGGGGGCGGTGGCTACACCTTC
CDR3aa: CAIRVGGGGYTF

v_gene: TRBV30
d_gene: TRBD1
j_gene: TRBJ2-2
abundance: -
CDR3nt: TGTGCCTGGGACAGGGGAATCCCCACCGGGGAGCTGTTTTTT
CDR3aa: CAWDRGIPTGELFF

v_gene: TRBV3-1/TRBV3-2
d_gene: TRBD2
j_gene: TRBJ2-1
abundance: few
CDR3nt: TGTGCCAGCAGCCAAGTCCAGCGGGGGGTCAATGAGCAGTTCTTC
CDR3aa: CASSQVQRGVNEQFF

v_gene: TRBV10-2
d_gene: -
j_gene: TRBJ1-5
abundance: -
CDR3nt: TGCGCCAGCAGTTCAGGGTACGGGCAGCCCCAGCATTTT
CDR3aa: CASSSGYGQPQHF

v_gene: TRBV3-1/TRBV3-2
d_gene: TRBD2
j_gene: TRBJ2-2
abundance: few
CDR3nt: TGTGCCAGCAGCCAAGCCCTTGGACTAGCGGAGAACACCGGGGAGCTGTTTTTT
CDR3aa: CASSQALGLAENTGELFF

v_gene: TRBV6-5
d_gene: -
j_gene: TRBJ1-1
abundance: -
CDR3nt: TGTGCCAGTGGGATCCGGGGGGCGAACACTGAAGCTTTCTTT
CDR3aa: CASGIRGANTEAFF

v_gene: TRBV27
d_gene: TRBD1
j_gene: TRBJ2-5
abundance: -
CDR3nt: TGTGCCAGCAGTTCCAGGCCGACAGGGTTCGGAGAGACCCAGTACTTC
CDR3aa: CASSSRPTGFGETQYF

v_gene: TRBV5-4
d_gene: -
j_gene: TRBJ2-3
abundance: -
CDR3nt: TGTGCCAGCAGCTCCCGCGGGGGCACAGATACGCAGTATTTT
CDR3aa: CASSSRGGTDTQYF

v_gene: TRBV19
d_gene: -
j_gene: TRBJ2-5
abundance: -
CDR3nt: TGTGCCACCGCGTCCGGGACATTACAAGAGACCCAGTACTTC
CDR3aa: CATASGTLQETQYF

v_gene: TRBV27
d_gene: -
j_gene: TRBJ2-1
abundance: -
CDR3nt: TGTGCCAGCAGTTTATCGGGGAGCTACAATGAGCAGTTCTTC
CDR3aa: CASSLSGSYNEQFF